Each of the 6 T cell receptor beta chains below was sequenced from the same sample in a study of shared clonotypes between healthy human individuals (TCRdb year 2020). The method was the immunoSEQ multiplex PCR assay. The clones in this table, taken by TCRdb from immuneACCESS, are in-frame only. Not every clone is retained; where verified, under half of the shortfall comes from an unresolved V gene, and the cause of the rest is unknown. For this sample there are about 2.4 million clones; 80% to 95% appear just once. The top ten constitute about 0.39% of the sample. Material: naive CD4+ T cells from PBMCs. Sample cell subset or site, as interpreted from the label and publication: CD45RA+ positively selected. The receptors stem from a man younger than 35 in good health. Some clones in this sample may be carry-over from other donors' samples.

For this clone: One junction end disagrees with the germline gene, perhaps due to a read error. The chain has TRBV4-1 and TRBJ1-4; D unresolved. Germline V CDR1 and CDR2: MGHRA, YSYEKL. The CDR3 sequence is 15 residues long. CDR3 protein: CASRQVSWMNEKLFF. DNA for the CDR3: TGCGCCAGCAGACAAGTGTCATGGATGAATGAAAAACTGTTTTTT.

The gene calls are TRBV7-6 and TRBJ2-7; perhaps TRBD1 as D (6 bases). Germline V gives CDR1 SGHVS, CDR2 FNYEAQ. V lost 2 bases and J 1 base, leaving 15 bases between the germline ends. This CDR3 contains 16 residues. The CDR3 is CASSLFPGALSYEQYF. As DNA, the CDR3 is TGTGCCAGCAGCTTATTCCCAGGGGCCCTTTCCTACGAGCAGTACTTC.

J is TRBJ2-3 and V is TRBV29-1; maybe TRBD2 (6 bases). This CDR3 is 15 amino acids long. The germline V gene has CDR1 SQVTM and CDR2 ANQGSEA. V gave up 8 bases and J gave up 4 bases, with 22 bases separating them. The CDR3 DNA reads as TGCAGCCTTGCCCAGGTACTCACGGGGGCAGATACGCAGTATTTT. Protein sequence: CSLAQVLTGADTQYF.

The chain employs TRBV27 and TRBJ1-4; D not resolved. CDR1 is MNHEY and CDR2 is SMNVEV in the germline V gene (reference sequence). This CDR3 has 13 amino acids. The ends were cut back, 3 bases at V and 8 bases at J, with 10 bases in the middle. CDR3 coding DNA: TGTGCCAGCAGTTTCTTCGGCCCCGAAAAACTGTTTTTT. Residues: CASSFFGPEKLFF.

In regard to this clone: Other nucleotide sequences from this sample produce the same CDR3. The chain employs TRBV5-1 and TRBJ2-5; no clear D. V dropped 3 bases and J dropped 0 bases, with 6 bases sitting between them. CDR3 length: 13 residues. From germline, CDR1 is SGHRS and CDR2 YFSETQ. The CDR3: CASSSDYQETQYF. The CDR3 bases are TGCGCCAGCAGCTCAGATTACCAAGAGACCCAGTACTTC.

The chain couples TRBV7-9 to TRBJ2-2; 10 bases map to TRBD2. This CDR3 comprises 16 residues. Looked up from germline, CDR1 is SEHNR and CDR2 is FQNEAQ (reference sequence). With V trimmed by 3 bases and J by 6 bases, 7 bases remained unmatched. The chain's CDR3 is CASSFFTGTSAGELFF. Here the CDR3 DNA reads TGTGCCAGCAGCTTTTTCACCGGGACTAGCGCCGGGGAGCTGTTTTTT.